These 22 T cell receptor beta chains were all obtained from the same sample, sequenced in a study of identical twins. TCRdb re-called the 5' RACE reads through MiXCR, storing one row per CDR3 protein. The sample has about 520,000 distinct CDR3 sequences, about 20% seen once. This sample was also put to use in a study of T cells expressing NK-cell markers.

What was sequenced was CD4+ T cells sorted from blood. The origin of the receptors is a woman between 18 and 30 years old in good health.

The rearrangement uses TRBV5-1 and TRBJ1-2, with 8 bases aligning to TRBD1. J gave up 1 base and V 2 bases, and 4 bases lay outside the gene matches. This CDR3 spans 15 amino acids. Germline assignment: CDR1 SGHRS and CDR2 YFSETQ. CDR3 coding DNA: TGCGCCAGCAGCTTACGGACAGGGAATAACTATGGCTACACCTTC. It is translated as CASSLRTGNNYGYTF.

This clonotype has a handful of counts. The chain combines TRBV7-6 with TRBJ2-2; D gene unclear. CDR1 SGHVS and CDR2 FNYEAQ come from the germline V gene. Trimming left V 1 base short and J 2 bases short, with 5 bases between. This CDR3 is built from 14 residues. The chain's CDR3 is CASSLEINTGELFF. The DNA for the CDR3 is TGTGCCAGCAGCTTAGAGATTAACACCGGGGAGCTGTTTTTT.

This clonotype was observed once. This rearrangement joins TRBV6-2 or TRBV6-3 to TRBJ2-2; D uncertain. The CDR3 has 16 residues. Germline CDR1 and CDR2: MNHEY and SVGEGT. The V gene lost 2 bases and the J gene lost 8 bases, with 18 bases spanning the gap. CDR3 bases: TGTGCCAGCAGTTACGGCCGAGGCTCCACCGCGGGGGAGCTGTTTTTT. Its translation is CASSYGRGSTAGELFF.

V is TRBV9 and J is TRBJ2-4, with 10 bases aligning to TRBD2. Germline-derived CDR1 and CDR2 are SGDLS and YYNGEE. The CDR3 runs 13 residues. V was clipped by 5 bases and J by 10 bases; unmatched bases: 6. The CDR3 DNA is TGTGCCAGCAGTATAGCGGGAGGTGATATTCAGTACTTC. Protein product: CASSIAGGDIQYF.

A few counts support this clonotype. The chain couples TRBV6-5 to TRBJ2-5; D is ambiguous. Germline CDR1 is MNHEY and CDR2 is SVGAGI. Trimming stripped 1 base from V and 2 bases from J, with 8 bases between. The CDR3 runs to 14 residues. This CDR3 reads CASSYFSAQETQYF. The CDR3 nucleotides read TGTGCCAGCAGTTACTTCTCAGCTCAAGAGACCCAGTACTTC.

The sample holds a few counts of this clonotype. The rearrangement joins TRBV5-1 to TRBJ1-6; TRBD1 might be the D (5 bases). This CDR3 has 16 amino acids. Germline CDR1 SGHRS, CDR2 YFSETQ. Trimming cost V 4 bases and J 1 base, with 12 bases left between them. The CDR3 reads CASSQGDSSYNSPLHF. The CDR3 DNA is TGCGCCAGCAGCCAGGGTGATTCGTCCTATAATTCACCCCTCCACTTT.

In this sample, this clonotype turned up many times. The rearrangement links TRBV20-1 to TRBJ2-5; unclear D gene. In germline, CDR1 is DFQATT, CDR2 SNEGSKA (reference sequence). The CDR3 extends over 11 amino acids. The ends were cut back, 6 bases at V and 2 bases at J, with 7 bases in the middle. The CDR3 is CSAVLQETQYF. Written as DNA, the CDR3 is TGCAGTGCGGTGTTACAAGAGACCCAGTACTTC.

The chain recombines TRBV5-1 with TRBJ2-3; either TRBD1 or TRBD2 may fit D (6 bases each). V was pared by 4 bases and J by 4 bases, with 10 bases between. CDR3 size: 13 residues. The germline CDR1 and CDR2 sequences are SGHRS and YFSETQ. CDR3 bases: TGCGCCAGCAGCGGGGGGCGGGCAGATACGCAGTATTTT. Its translation is CASSGGRADTQYF.

The table lists this clonotype with a few counts. The chain employs TRBV20-1 and TRBJ2-7; D is unclear. Trimming stripped 1 base from V and 9 bases from J, with 19 bases between. The CDR3 runs 14 residues. The germline V gene encodes CDR1 DFQATT and CDR2 SNEGSKA (reference sequence). The CDR3 protein is CSARVYTSSLGQYF. CDR3 coding DNA: TGCAGTGCTAGAGTGTATACGTCCTCCCTTGGGCAGTACTTC.

This clonotype has more than one count but fewer than ten. This sequence joins TRBV6-2 or TRBV6-3 and TRBJ2-3; maybe TRBD2 (5 bases). CDR3 length: 15 residues. V was pared by 6 bases and J by 4 bases, with 17 bases between. The germline V gene has CDR1 MNHEY and CDR2 SVGEGT. In nucleotides, the CDR3 is TGTGCCAGCAGCCGAAGACTAAAGGCCGCAGATACGCAGTATTTT. It specifies CASSRRLKAADTQYF.

The genes are TRBV7-2 and TRBJ2-5, with TRBD2 as a possible D gene (5 bases). Trimming shortened V by 9 bases and J by 4 bases, and 24 bases separated the two germline ends. The germline gives CDR1 SGHTA, CDR2 FQGNSA. The CDR3 loop spans 16 amino acids. The CDR3 reads CASYELPRAGRETQYF. CDR3 nucleotide sequence: TGTGCCAGTTACGAACTTCCCCGGGCTGGGAGAGAGACCCAGTACTTC.

This clonotype has only a few counts. The genes are TRBV6-2 or TRBV6-3 and TRBJ2-3; TRBD1 is a possible D gene (6 bases). The V gene lost 3 bases and the J gene lost 3 bases, with 16 bases spanning the gap. From germline, CDR1 is MNHEY and CDR2 SVGEGT. The CDR3 is 16 residues long. CDR3 in amino acids: CASSYQRQAGTDTQYF. CDR3 DNA: TGTGCCAGCAGTTATCAACGACAGGCGGGTACAGATACGCAGTATTTT.

This clonotype showed up many times. The genes are TRBV12-3 or TRBV12-4 and TRBJ2-5; the D is unclear. This CDR3 contains 11 residues. The V end was cut by 3 bases, the J end by 7 bases, with 6 bases between. This chain's CDR3 is CASSFGRTQYF. CDR3 bases: TGTGCCAGCAGTTTTGGAAGGACCCAGTACTTC.

The rearrangement joins TRBV20-1 to TRBJ2-7; D possibly matches TRBD1 or TRBD2 (5 bases each). In germline, CDR1 is DFQATT, CDR2 SNEGSKA (reference sequence). This CDR3 has 17 amino acids. V was shortened by 0 bases and J by 0 bases, with 18 bases between the two germline ends. CDR3 DNA: TGCAGTGCTAGAGATCTACAAAGAGGGGCTAGCTCCTACGAGCAGTACTTC. This codes for CSARDLQRGASSYEQYF.

This clonotype was picked up a small number of times. V usage is TRBV27 and J usage is TRBJ2-3, with D hard to call. The CDR3 runs to 15 residues. Germline CDR1 reads MNHEY; CDR2 reads SMNVEV (reference sequence). The CDR3 loop is CAPYLRVLGTDTQYF. The CDR3 nucleotides are TGTGCGCCGTACCTGAGAGTGTTAGGCACAGATACGCAGTATTTT.

This clonotype showed up just a few times. V usage is TRBV10-1 and J usage is TRBJ2-1; D possibly corresponds to TRBD1 (6 bases). V was clipped by 4 bases and J by 8 bases, with 18 bases between them. The germline V gene encodes CDR1 WNHNN and CDR2 SYGVQD (reference sequence). This CDR3 contains 15 residues. The CDR3 DNA is TGCGCCAGCAGTGTTGGCCAGGGGTATGTGGATGAGCAGTTCTTC. As protein: CASSVGQGYVDEQFF.

The rearrangement links TRBV11-2 to TRBJ1-1, with D unclear. This CDR3 region has 12 residues. V lost 0 bases to trimming and J lost 11 bases, with 10 bases between them. Germline V gene data show CDR1 as SGHAT and CDR2 as FQNNGV. CDR3: CASSLDLVGAFF. In DNA, the CDR3 is TGTGCCAGCAGCTTAGATCTAGTTGGGGCTTTCTTT.

This clonotype was seen only a few times. The gene calls are TRBV25-1 and TRBJ2-7, with 9 bases matching TRBD2. CDR1 is MGHDK and CDR2 is SYGVNS in the germline V gene. Losses at the gene ends were 7 bases for V and 2 bases for J; bases not matched to a gene: 3. CDR3 size: 13 residues. In DNA, the CDR3 is TGTGCCAGCATGCTAGCGGGGACCTACGAGCAGTACTTC. This translates into CASMLAGTYEQYF.

This clonotype came up a few times. The chain has TRBV5-6 and TRBJ2-4, with 7 bases fitting TRBD2. The CDR3 runs 14 residues. V was clipped by 5 bases and J by 0 bases; unmatched bases: 2. From germline, CDR1 is SGHDT and CDR2 YYEEEE. The CDR3 coding sequence is TGTGCCAGCAGTCAGCGGGAAGCCAAAAACATTCAGTACTTC. Protein product: CASSQREAKNIQYF.

The chain links TRBV12-3 or TRBV12-4 to TRBJ2-1; the match to TRBD2 covers 7 bases. Germline trimming cut 6 bases from V and 7 bases from J; bases unmatched to any gene: 12. CDR3 length: 15 amino acids. The CDR3 DNA follows: TGTGCCAGCAGCCGTCCCCTGGCGGGAGTTAATGAGCAGTTCTTC. Translated: CASSRPLAGVNEQFF.

This clonotype was observed a handful of times. V gene TRBV12-3 or TRBV12-4 combines with J gene TRBJ1-5; tentative D call: TRBD1 (5 bases). The CDR3 is made up of 13 amino acids. V lost 7 bases and J 6 bases, leaving 13 bases between the germline ends. The chain's CDR3 is CASTLEGSQPQHF. The CDR3 DNA follows: TGTGCCAGCACTCTCGAGGGGAGTCAGCCCCAGCATTTT.

This clonotype came up a few times. The chain has TRBV20-1 and TRBJ1-4; D is unclear. Deletions cut 0 bases from V and 7 bases from J, with 6 bases between. This CDR3 is built from 12 residues. The germline CDR1 and CDR2 sequences are DFQATT and SNEGSKA (reference sequence). The CDR3 DNA follows: TGCAGTGCTAGAGATCTCGGTGAAAAACTGTTTTTT. It codes for CSARDLGEKLFF.